This T cell receptor beta chain was recorded in a study of blood T cells in healthy people across ages. This clonotype was observed many times. The CDR3 has 14 residues. V gave up 6 bases and J gave up 2 bases; unmatched junction bases: 5. The germline CDR1 and CDR2 sequences are MNHEY and SMNVEV (reference sequence). Together with a sample-barcoded 5' primer, a J-beta primer mix was included in a second PCR lasting roughly 6 to 12 cycles. Each cDNA molecule was tagged by a template-switch adaptor with 12 random nucleotides. TCRdb re-derived calls from the 5' RACE reads in MiXCR, one entry per CDR3 protein. Of approximately 1,000,000 distinct CDR3 sequences listed, 35% to 50% are singletons.

This receptor was taken from a woman in her sixties in good health. Source material: blood. This chain uses TRBV27 with TRBJ2-7, with TRBD2 matching over 9 bases. CDR3 nucleotide sequence: TGTGCCAGCAGCTCGACTAGCGGAGCCTACGAGCAGTACTTC. It encodes CASSSTSGAYEQYF.